This T cell receptor (beta chain) was sequenced during a study of blood T cell repertoires in COVID-19. In the study overall: Sample material is recorded as cDNA or gDNA derived from T cells, B-cell-depleted T cells, or PBMCs.

Original data processing: Researchers report that nucleated cell counts were estimated from reference gene primer amplification. Assay: immunoSEQ multiplex PCR; the TCRdb copy retains only in-frame clones and omits some. The DNA gave D and trimming, while V, J and clone size come from that table. Of about 84,000 clones listed, around 82% are singletons. The V gene lost 6 bases and the J gene lost 3 bases, with 9 bases spanning the gap. In germline, CDR1 is LNHDA, CDR2 SQIVND (reference sequence). The CDR3 is made up of 13 amino acids. The TCR originated in an elderly man with active or convalescent COVID-19. Source material: peripheral blood. The V and J genes are TRBV19 and TRBJ1-5; D possibly corresponds to TRBD1 (6 bases). CDR3 residues: CASSGTNNQPQHF. CDR3 nucleotides: TGTGCCAGTAGCGGGACAAACAATCAGCCCCAGCATTTT. Filled out from reference TRBV19 and TRBJ1-5, the complete variable domain reads DGGITQSPKYLFRKEGQNVTLSCEQNLNHDAMYWYRQDPGQGLRLIYYSQIVNDFQKGDIAEGYSVSREKKESFPLTVTSAQKNPTAFYLCASSGTNNQPQHFGDGTRLSIL.